This is a list of T cell receptor beta chains from one sample in a study of cytomegalovirus exposure and HLA in healthy donors. Assay used: immunoSEQ multiplex PCR; TCRdb lists only in-frame clones, some missing. Among some 140,000 clones listed, about 82% were seen once. Sample: PBMCs. The source of these receptors is a female donor in good health and CMV-seropositive. The CDR3 runs from the conserved cysteine through the conserved F or W. D genes are given only for firm matches. Not every row has a clone size; where given, it reads once, few, many or a size class.

D	size	V	J	CDR3	DNA
NA	few	TRBV10-3	TRBJ2-1	CAISEPGLEQFF	TGTGCCATCAGTGAGCCGGGACTTGAGCAGTTCTTC
TRBD1	NA	TRBV27	TRBJ2-2	CASSFLQGQGVTGELFF	TGTGCCAGCAGTTTTCTACAGGGGCAGGGGGTTACCGGGGAGCTGTTTTTT
TRBD1	NA	TRBV7-2	TRBJ1-5	CASSFDRGRQPQHF	TGTGCCAGCAGCTTCGACAGGGGGCGCCAGCCCCAGCATTTT
TRBD1	NA	TRBV13	TRBJ2-2	CASSRQGAGELFF	TGTGCCAGCAGTAGACAGGGAGCCGGGGAGCTGTTTTTT
NA	NA	TRBV7-9	TRBJ1-1	CASSLVGGMNTEAFF	TGTGCCAGCAGCTTAGTCGGGGGAATGAACACTGAAGCTTTCTTT
TRBD1	NA	TRBV29-1	TRBJ2-3	CSVGQGGDTQYF	TGCAGCGTTGGACAGGGGGGAGATACGCAGTATTTT
NA	NA	TRBV30	TRBJ1-3	CAWTEEPPGNTIYF	TGTGCCTGGACAGAAGAACCGCCTGGAAACACCATATATTTT
NA	NA	TRBV21-1	TRBJ1-2	CASSPTGSYGYTF	TGTGCCAGCAGCCCGACTGGAAGCTATGGCTACACCTTC
TRBD1	NA	TRBV7-9	TRBJ2-7	CASSFSQGRDEQYF	TGTGCCAGCAGCTTTTCACAGGGGAGAGACGAGCAGTACTTC
NA	NA	TRBV6-1	TRBJ1-1	CASRRYTEAFF	TGTGCCAGCAGGCGTTACACTGAAGCTTTCTTT
NA	NA	TRBV10-2	TRBJ2-5	CASSEATRETQYF	TGCGCCAGCAGTGAGGCTACGAGGGAGACCCAGTACTTC
NA	few	TRBV15	TRBJ2-3	CATSRDSFIHTQYF	TGTGCCACCAGCAGAGATAGTTTCATCCATACGCAGTATTTT
TRBD1	once	TRBV4-1	TRBJ1-1	CASSQGRATGGRTEAFF	TGCGCCAGCAGCCAAGGAAGGGCGACAGGGGGCCGCACTGAAGCTTTCTTT
NA	once	TRBV9	TRBJ1-3	CASSTYGNTIYF	TGTGCCAGCAGTACCTATGGAAACACCATATATTTT
NA	NA	TRBV18	TRBJ2-5	CASSLCSSQETQYF	TGTGCCAGCTCACTCTGCAGTTCTCAAGAGACCCAGTACTTC
NA	once	TRBV28	TRBJ2-5	CASNGGFRAQYF	TGTGCCAGCAATGGTGGGTTTCGGGCCCAGTACTTC
TRBD2	NA	TRBV7-2	TRBJ2-3	CASSLNSGRSTDTQYF	TGTGCCAGCAGCTTAAATAGCGGGAGGAGCACAGATACGCAGTATTTT
TRBD1	few	TRBV5-1	TRBJ2-7	CASSFAGQGVDEQYF	TGCGCCAGCAGCTTTGCGGGACAGGGGGTCGACGAGCAGTACTTC
TRBD1	NA	TRBV7-2	TRBJ1-5	CASSLATGSNQPQHF	TGTGCCAGCAGCTTAGCGACAGGGAGCAATCAGCCCCAGCATTTT
TRBD1	NA	TRBV6-1	TRBJ2-7	CASSVDRGPYEQYF	TGTGCCAGCAGTGTCGACAGGGGGCCGTACGAGCAGTACTTC
TRBD1	NA	TRBV6-5	TRBJ2-7	CASRRDRVDEQYF	TGTGCCAGCAGAAGGGACAGGGTTGACGAGCAGTACTTC
NA	NA	TRBV21-1	TRBJ1-6	CATGQGSPLHF	TGTGCCACCGGACAGGGTTCACCCCTCCACTTT
TRBD1	NA	TRBV7-9	TRBJ1-3	CASSPWTGSSGNTIYF	TGTGCCAGCAGCCCTTGGACAGGAAGCTCTGGAAACACCATATATTTT
NA	few	TRBV5-4	TRBJ2-6	CASSFGSGANVLTF	TGTGCCAGCAGCTTCGGGTCTGGGGCCAACGTCCTGACTTTC
TRBD2	NA	TRBV6-1	TRBJ2-1	CASSEGTRLAHEQFF	TGTGCCAGCAGTGAAGGCACGAGACTAGCCCATGAGCAGTTCTTC
NA	few	TRBV28	TRBJ1-2	CASSLGGGANYGYTF	TGTGCCAGCAGTTTGGGAGGGGGTGCTAACTATGGCTACACCTTC
TRBD1	NA	TRBV18	TRBJ2-7	CASSPSRDRAYEQYF	TGTGCCAGCTCACCATCACGGGACAGGGCCTACGAGCAGTACTTC
NA	once	TRBV28	TRBJ1-1	CASTGRSAGDTEAFF	TGTGCCAGCACCGGGAGATCGGCGGGGGACACTGAAGCTTTCTTT
TRBD2	NA	TRBV28	TRBJ2-3	CASSFQAGAVGTQYF	TGTGCCAGCAGTTTCCAAGCGGGGGCCGTGGGTACGCAGTATTTT
TRBD2	NA	TRBV9	TRBJ2-1	CASSRGAGGSSYNEQFF	TGTGCCAGCAGCCGGGGGGCGGGAGGGAGTTCCTACAATGAGCAGTTCTTC
NA	few	TRBV6-4	TRBJ2-1	CASSDSARAEQFF	TGTGCCAGCAGTGACTCAGCTCGCGCTGAGCAGTTCTTC